Below are 26 T cell receptor beta chains sequenced from a single sample in a study of molecular identifiers for immune sequencing clone quantification. TCRdb used MiXCR to reprocess the PCR reads, holding one entry per CDR3 protein. The sample contains more than 550,000 distinct CDR3 sequences, 25% of which appear only once. Sequencing was performed on naive CD8+ T cells from blood, with Jurkat cell RNA spiked in. Subset: FACS-sorted CD8+CD4-CCR7+CD45RA+ naive T cells. The source of these receptors is a human donor in good health. Some libraries in this study had Jurkat cell RNA spiked in.

This clonotype came up many times. The chain couples TRBV7-9 to TRBJ2-7, with 7 bases lining up with TRBD1. Germline V gene lookup returns CDR1 SEHNR and CDR2 FQNEAQ (reference sequence). Unmatched junction bases numbered 5, after V lost 0 bases and J lost 3 bases. The CDR3 is made up of 15 amino acids. The CDR3 protein is CASSLAGTANYEQYF. CDR3 DNA sequence: TGTGCCAGCAGCTTAGCCGGGACAGCGAACTACGAGCAGTACTTC.

The gene calls are TRBV5-1 and TRBJ2-1, with TRBD1 matching over 8 bases. CDR3 size: 14 residues. Germline lookup yields CDR1 SGHRS and CDR2 YFSETQ. Losses at the gene ends were 7 bases for V and 8 bases for J; bases not matched to a gene: 11. CDR3 amino acids: CASFPDRGSDEQFF. In DNA form, the CDR3 reads TGCGCCAGCTTCCCAGACAGGGGTAGCGATGAGCAGTTCTTC.

For this clonotype: One base away lies a much larger clone, so this may be a sequencing read error. The chain carries TRBV27 and TRBJ2-3, with D unclear. Per germline, CDR1 MNHEY and CDR2 SMNVEV (reference sequence). This CDR3 comprises 14 residues. The DNA for the CDR3 is TGTGCCTGCAGTTTATCGACCGACACAGATACGCAGTATTTT. This codes for CACSLSTDTDTQYF.

In the case of this clonotype: This may come from a read error, since a much larger clone is one base off. CDR3 sequence (DNA): TGTGCCAGCGGCCGGACAGTTAATTCACCCCTCCACTTT. Translating gives CASGRTVNSPLHF. V usage is TRBV7-6 and J usage is TRBJ1-6, with a possible D match to TRBD1 (6 bases). Germline lookup yields CDR1 SGHVS and CDR2 FNYEAQ. V was clipped by 8 bases and J by 6 bases, with 11 bases between them. The CDR3 has 13 amino acids.

Regarding this clonotype: This may arise from a read error, as a much more abundant clone is one base away. The CDR3 bases are TGTGCCGGCAGTGGGCCCGGAGGGAGCTCCTACGAGCAGTACTTC. Its protein is CAGSGPGGSSYEQYF. This chain links TRBV28 with TRBJ2-7, with a possible D match to TRBD2 (6 bases). The CDR3 is made up of 15 amino acids. Germline V gives CDR1 MDHEN, CDR2 SYDVKM.

The table lists this clonotype with a few counts. The chain links TRBV7-9 to TRBJ2-1; D gene unclear. Germline CDR1 is SEHNR and CDR2 is FQNEAQ (reference sequence). CDR3 length equals 13 residues. The germline V and J ends were trimmed by 4 bases and 3 bases, with 7 bases remaining between them. For the CDR3, the DNA is TGTGCCAGCAGCTCCGACAACTACAATGAGCAGTTCTTC. Amino acids: CASSSDNYNEQFF.

This clonotype was counted only a few times. The genes are TRBV20-1 and TRBJ2-7; D possibly corresponds to TRBD2 (6 bases). Germline V gene sequence: CDR1 DFQATT, CDR2 SNEGSKA (reference sequence). V lost 7 bases and J 3 bases, leaving 13 bases between the germline ends. CDR3 length: 12 residues. CDR3 nucleotides: TGCAGTGTGGAGGGACCATACTACGAGCAGTACTTC. Amino acid sequence: CSVEGPYYEQYF.

The chain couples TRBV10-3 to TRBJ2-1, with D perhaps being TRBD1 or TRBD2 (7 bases each). This CDR3 is built from 13 residues. Looked up from germline, CDR1 is ENHRY and CDR2 is SYGVKD. The V end lost 6 bases, the J end lost 8 bases, and 14 bases lay between the germline ends. CDR3 loop: CAISYRGGDEQFF. The CDR3 DNA reads as TGTGCCATCAGCTACAGGGGAGGGGATGAGCAGTTCTTC.

The chain couples TRBV19 to TRBJ2-7; D could derive from TRBD1 or TRBD2 (5 bases each). Germline CDR1 reads LNHDA; CDR2 reads SQIVND (reference sequence). V lost 3 bases, J lost 7 bases, and 13 bases lay in between. This CDR3 comprises 13 residues. Here the CDR3 reads CASSIEGHGEQYF. CDR3 sequence (DNA): TGTGCCAGTAGTATTGAGGGGCATGGAGAGCAGTACTTC.

This clonotype was seen repeatedly, ten times or more. In DNA form, the CDR3 reads TGTGCCAGCAGCCCGACTAGCGGGGGGGCTCGCGAGCAGTACTTC. Translating gives CASSPTSGGAREQYF. The rearrangement links TRBV7-8 to TRBJ2-7; 14 bases line up with TRBD2. CDR1 is SGHVS, CDR2 FQNEAQ, per germline. This CDR3 has 15 residues. J was trimmed by 6 bases and V by 5 bases; bases with no gene match: 6.

Ten or more counts support this clonotype. The chain joins TRBV7-2 to TRBJ2-3, with D tentatively TRBD1 (5 bases). V shed 0 bases and J shed 6 bases, with 13 bases lying between them. This CDR3 region has 15 residues. Per germline, CDR1 SGHTA and CDR2 FQGNSA. CDR3 sequence: CASSLAAGYRDTQYF. In DNA, the CDR3 is TGTGCCAGCAGCTTAGCGGCAGGGTATAGGGATACGCAGTATTTT.

This clonotype was counted between two and nine times. A much bigger clone sits one base away, suggesting this may be a read error. The genes are TRBV4-3 and TRBJ1-1; D ambiguous. The CDR3 totals 14 residues. Looked up from germline, CDR1 is LGHNA and CDR2 is YSLEER. CDR3 nucleotides: TGCGCCAGCAGCCAAGATCTTATGAACACTGCAGCTTTCTTT. Protein sequence: CASSQDLMNTAAFF.

For this clonotype: One base away lies a much larger clone, so this may be a sequencing read error. It is likely a read error, because the conserved phenylalanine at the end of the CDR3 is missing. The rearrangement links TRBV20-1 to TRBJ1-1, with 8 bases fitting TRBD1. There are 15 residues in the CDR3. Germline V CDR1 and CDR2: DFQATT, SNEGSKA (reference sequence). Germline trimming cut 1 base from V and 4 bases from J; bases unmatched to any gene: 8. CDR3 sequence reads: CSARVEGQGITEAFL. The CDR3 DNA reads TGCAGTGCTAGAGTGGAAGGACAGGGAATCACTGAAGCTTTCCTT.

V and J are TRBV6-6 and TRBJ2-7; TRBD2 matches at 14 bases. This CDR3 is built from 18 residues. The V segment lost 1 base and the J segment 2 bases; nucleotides outside the gene matches: 7. In germline, CDR1 is MNHNY, CDR2 SVGAGI (reference sequence). This CDR3 reads CASSYWSQGLAGAYEQYF. The CDR3 coding sequence is TGTGCCAGCAGTTACTGGTCGCAGGGACTAGCGGGGGCCTACGAGCAGTACTTC.

The chain is built from TRBV29-1 and TRBJ2-1, with TRBD2 identical over 10 bases. With V trimmed by 5 bases and J by 9 bases, 1 base remained unmatched. This CDR3 spans 11 amino acids. Germline CDR1 is SQVTM and CDR2 is ANQGSEA. The CDR3 bases are TGCAGCGTTCTAGCGGGGGTTGAGCAGTTCTTC. Its protein product is CSVLAGVEQFF.

This chain connects TRBV5-1 to TRBJ1-1; 9 nucleotides agree with TRBD1. CDR1 and CDR2 from the germline V gene are SGHRS and YFSETQ. The CDR3 is 15 residues long. V was pared by 3 bases and J by 4 bases, with 7 bases of the junction left unmatched. The DNA of the CDR3 is TGCGCCAGCAGCTGGGGGACAGGGTTGGTCACTGAAGCTTTCTTT. Its protein product is CASSWGTGLVTEAFF.

On this clonotype: A single base separates this from a much larger clone, so it may be a read error. The J gene is TRBJ2-3, the V gene TRBV10-3; no definite D call. The germline V gene has CDR1 ENHRY and CDR2 SYGVKD. CDR3 size: 15 residues. CDR3 nucleotides: TGTGCCATCAGTCAGCGATCGAGCCCCACAGATGCGCAGTATTTT. This translates into CAISQRSSPTDAQYF.

The rearrangement joins TRBV12-3 or TRBV12-4 to TRBJ2-1; D call uncertain. This CDR3 has 16 amino acids. V lost 1 base, J lost 0 bases, and 10 bases lay in between. The CDR3 bases are TGTGCCAGCAGTTTAGTTCAAGGAATCTCCTACAATGAGCAGTTCTTC. It specifies CASSLVQGISYNEQFF.

Remarks on this clonotype: This may come from a read error, since a much larger clone is one base off. The V gene is TRBV29-1, the J gene TRBJ1-1; the D gene is possibly TRBD1 (5 bases). This CDR3 spans 11 amino acids. CDR1 is SQVTM and CDR2 is ANQGSEA in the germline V gene. CDR3 coding DNA: TGCAGCGCTGAAGAGTGGGGGGAAGCTTTCTTT. Translating it yields CSAEEWGEAFF.

This clonotype was observed at least ten times. The chain links TRBV3-1 to TRBJ2-2; D is possibly TRBD1 (6 bases). The V and J ends lost 0 bases and 1 base respectively, with 12 bases between them. Germline V CDR1 and CDR2: LGHDT, YNNKEL (reference sequence). This CDR3 comprises 17 residues. The CDR3 sequence is CASSQDELGQNTGELFF. The CDR3 DNA reads TGTGCCAGCAGCCAAGATGAACTGGGACAGAACACCGGGGAGCTGTTTTTT.

The chain couples TRBV4-1 to TRBJ1-2, with no clear D. V was trimmed by 0 bases and J by 4 bases, leaving 12 bases between them. This CDR3 is 15 amino acids long. The germline V gene has CDR1 MGHRA and CDR2 YSYEKL. The CDR3 here is CASSQDSSYGYGYTF. The DNA of the CDR3 is TGCGCCAGCAGCCAAGATAGTTCGTACGGCTATGGCTACACCTTC.

The rearrangement links TRBV9 to TRBJ2-1, with D perhaps being TRBD1 or TRBD2 (5 bases each). Germline lookup yields CDR1 SGDLS and CDR2 YYNGEE. Trimming took off 4 bases at V and 1 base at J, with 27 bases between the two ends. This CDR3 contains 20 residues. The CDR3 DNA follows: TGTGCCAGCAGCCAAGAAGACGGGGCTACCTATAGGTATTCCTACAATGAGCAGTTCTTC. It codes for CASSQEDGATYRYSYNEQFF.

This CDR3 is CASSLKPPAGDEQYF. For the CDR3, the DNA is TGCGCCAGCAGCCTTAAGCCCCCCGCGGGGGACGAGCAGTACTTC. V and J are TRBV4-1 and TRBJ2-7; the match to TRBD2 covers 7 bases. The CDR3 has 15 amino acids. Losses at the gene ends were 4 bases for V and 5 bases for J; bases not matched to a gene: 11. Germline lookup yields CDR1 MGHRA and CDR2 YSYEKL.

This clonotype was recorded at least ten times. The chain joins TRBV7-9 to TRBJ1-5; TRBD1 agrees at 11 bases. J gave up 10 bases and V 5 bases, and 16 bases lay outside the gene matches. Germline CDR1 SEHNR, CDR2 FQNEAQ (reference sequence). The CDR3 spans 17 residues. The chain's CDR3 is CASSPRTGGDKGEPQHF. CDR3 DNA: TGTGCCAGCAGCCCTAGGACAGGGGGCGACAAAGGTGAACCCCAGCATTTT.

Turning to this clonotype: A read error may be the cause here, since a much bigger clone is one base away. No conserved phenylalanine or tryptophan is present at the end of the CDR3, so a read error is the likely explanation. V is TRBV4-3 and J is TRBJ1-3; D is undetermined. Trimming pared 0 bases from V and 2 bases from J, leaving 5 bases between. CDR1 and CDR2 from the germline V gene are LGHNA and YSLEER. CDR3 length equals 14 residues. CDR3 loop: CASSQDSTGNTIYS. The CDR3, as DNA: TGCGCCAGCAGCCAAGATTCGACTGGAAACACCATATATTCT.

V usage is TRBV20-1 and J usage is TRBJ2-7; tentatively, D is TRBD1 or TRBD2 (5 bases each). Germline V gives CDR1 DFQATT, CDR2 SNEGSKA (reference sequence). CDR3 length: 14 amino acids. Trimming removed 6 bases at V and 3 bases at J, with 18 bases between. DNA of the CDR3: TGCAGTGCCTACGGGGCAGACATACTCTACGAGCAGTACTTC. Protein product: CSAYGADILYEQYF.